This T cell receptor (beta chain) was retrieved from a study of cytomegalovirus exposure and HLA in healthy donors (dated by TCRdb to about 2017). Concerning the study at large: In an earlier analysis of 587 of the donors, about 260 Gb of sequence data and just under 120 million unique TCR beta sequences from 150 million to 200 million T cells were reported. An early release covering roughly 640 HLA-typed donors comprised 300 to 350 gigabases of sequencing data and roughly 86 million unique TCR sequences. Of the roughly 430 genotyped donors, about 84% fell in the genetic ancestry cluster associated with self-reported Caucasian donors. The study aimed to test whether cataloging public T cell receptors could reveal signatures of past pathogen exposure. The T cell repertoires of around 730 subjects were profiled by immunosequencing and related to cytomegalovirus serostatus. Along with the approximately 600-subject first cohort, a separate validation cohort of 120 different subjects was used. The study combined high-throughput TCR immunosequencing, statistical association of individual TCRs with disease status, and machine learning to predict cytomegalovirus infection status. In a later analysis, previously published TCR beta repertoires from 500 to 750 donors were re-analyzed and high-resolution HLA genotyping was added so that TCR occurrence patterns could be studied. Rather than using new phenotypic data, the later analysis identified candidate immune exposures from TCR beta sequences and from how often those sequences occurred across donors. In an earlier analysis of 587 of the donors, high-throughput TCR beta sequencing was used to judge whether each TCR beta V gene segment behaved as functional or pseudogenic. Donor age, sex, ethnicity and CMV serostatus were compiled alongside the repertoire data. In a later genetic analysis, genome-wide SNP genotypes for about three fifths of the roughly 670 donors were used, and that subset was treated as a discovery cohort. All discovery cohort repertoires had been generated on a single sequencing platform. Both class I and class II loci were covered by HLA typing, at four-digit resolution. Typing coverage differed by locus: A, B, C, DRB1 and DQB1 were typed in roughly 620-640 donors, DQA1 in about 560, DPA1 in approximately 600, and DPB1 in just under 490. Roughly five DR-DQ haplotypes were handled as single units for association and clustering because linkage in the cohort was strong. Across roughly 420 genotyped donors of the cohort, an average of roughly 250,000 unique TCR beta nucleotide sequences per donor were sequenced, and approximately 19% of those sequences were non-productive. Points the paper makes about the study in general: Sequencing depth was assumed to be roughly uniform across donors in the presence/absence analyses, though that assumption may not hold. A later genetic analysis reported fewer N-insertions in productive TCRs among donors in an Asian-associated ancestry cluster than the roughly 640-donor mean. Linkage disequilibrium might explain the correlated functional status among segregating V segments, but an unknown experimental factor could not be ruled out. In an earlier analysis of over 550 of the donors, most TCR beta V segments were observed in productive rearrangements about 90% or about 30% of the time, broadly matching IMGT annotations. A further reported finding was that TCR beta sequences accurately predicted the HLA-A and HLA-B alleles for most subjects in the first cohort. CMV serostatus was the only immune exposure information available for the cohort. Because counts were too low, some 17 rarely observed V segments, including chromosome 9 orphons, were excluded from the earlier analysis of 587 of the donors. A total of 150 or so TCR beta chains were listed by the study as associated with cytomegalovirus. A group of highly shared sequence variants was considered likely to be a technical artifact of the sequencing pipeline. In a later analysis, HLA-associated TCR beta chains were found to be more clonally expanded and to have lower generation probabilities than equally common non-associated chains. Cytomegalovirus status was reported to be diagnosed by the classifier with high specificity and sensitivity in both the original and validation cohorts. When HLA alleles, especially DR and DQ, strongly co-occurred, TCR associations were difficult to assign to individual alleles. Because HLA typing was unavailable for some donors at each locus, only the typed subset was used in association tests. It was suggested by the authors that the approach could potentially be generalized to other disease states and immunological phenotypes. A later analysis found that most CMV-associated TCR beta chains appeared HLA-restricted, with HLA associations seemingly driven largely by CMV exposure. In a later analysis, around 15,000 TCR beta sequences were associated with specific HLA alleles at a false discovery rate of 0.05. While some public TCRs were present in many individuals, most TCR sequences turned up only very rarely across donors. According to a later analysis, TCR association rates differed among HLA loci, with DRB1 alleles showing the most associated TCRs and HLA-C alleles showing the fewest. A later genetic analysis associated a missense DCLRE1C variant with V-gene and J-gene trimming of TCR beta chains, and an independent cohort replicated the association. The cohort was sequenced for TCR beta chains only, and without alpha or paired-chain data the features that could be detected were limited. The 87-base-pair reads could not distinguish some IMGT-functional V segments, including TRBV6-2 and TRBV6-3, so those segments were excluded. Several of the top co-occurrence clusters appeared to be linked to parvovirus B19, influenza, CMV and Epstein-Barr virus, according to a later analysis. A few of the identified cytomegalovirus-associated TCR beta chains were confirmed in vitro to be specific for cytomegalovirus antigens.

The V end loses 4 bases and the J end loses 4 bases, and a stretch of 14 bases separates them. From its cysteine to its phenylalanine, the CDR3 spans 14 amino acids. Only the CDR3 DNA is retained, 42 bases long and in frame from the first base. CDR1 and CDR2 are drawn from the germline V gene: SGHTA, FQGNSA. The cohort was made up of about 670 healthy bone marrow donors. At the time of sampling, all cohort members were nominally healthy, though unrecorded immune exposures were likely present. The donor was CMV seronegative and was included in the group of a few hundred seronegative cohort members. Each donor provided a peripheral blood sample, and peripheral blood mononuclear cells were used for TCR beta sequencing. The Qiagen DNeasy Blood Extraction Kit was used to extract genomic DNA from the blood cell samples. As for this clone: Its antigen target is currently unknown. The sample holds no much larger clone one base away, and base qualities are not on file.

Libraries came from the immunoSEQ multiplex PCR assay. For the multiplex PCR, a mixture combining 60 forward primers for TCR Vbeta segments and 13 reverse primers for TCR Jbeta segments was used. A multiplex PCR assay on genomic DNA amplified the CDR3 region of rearranged TCR beta genes. Amplified TCR beta libraries were sequenced as 87-base-pair reads on the Illumina HiSeq System. The original pipeline was this. In a later analysis, around 80 million unique TCR beta chains were counted across the 500 to 850 repertoires, and roughly 11 million of these chains were shared by at least two donors. A nearest-neighbor algorithm error-corrected the raw reads and collapsed the reads into unique sequences, merging closely related sequences to remove PCR and sequencing errors. CDR3 sequences were aligned to IMGT reference sequences to assign V, D and J gene segments. For a sequence to be retained, a match of at least six nucleotides to both a V gene segment and a J gene segment was required. A rearrangement was called productive if the CDR3 had no stop codons and remained in frame with V and J, and every other rearrangement was called non-productive. CDR3 was defined by IMGT convention, running from the second conserved V-encoded cysteine to the conserved J-encoded phenylalanine. Sequences without an unambiguous match to a single V gene segment were excluded from the earlier analysis of almost 600 of the donors. An earlier analysis of some 610 of the donors called V segments functional above 56.7% productive rearrangements and segregating when the between-donor standard deviation exceeded 5%. To diagnose cytomegalovirus status from the catalog of TCR beta chain sequences, a statistical classification framework was built. In a later analysis, V and J genes were assigned by comparing TCR nucleotide sequences against IMGT/GENE-DB human TR gene sequences. In a later analysis, CDR3 sequences and most-parsimonious VDJ recombination scenarios were assigned using the TCRdist pipeline. In a later analysis, each TCR beta chain was defined by its CDR3 amino acid sequence together with its V-gene family, and reads without a unique V-gene family were excluded. As a way to deal with suspected cross-contamination and a sequencing artifact, a later analysis dropped 450 to 700 nucleotide sequences that were highly shared and had low generation probability. For each public chain, a later analysis derived a clonal expansion index from normalized ranks of inferred template counts within each repertoire. Generation probabilities in a later analysis came from a VDJ recombination model fitted to out-of-frame rearrangements, and those results were checked against IGoR. In a later analysis, TCR-TCR, TCR-HLA and TCR-CMV co-occurrence was scored with hypergeometric tests, and a repertoire-size bias correction was applied to TCR pairs. False discovery rates were estimated in a later analysis by permuting HLA or CMV assignments 20 times. In a later analysis, co-occurring TCRs were grouped using DBSCAN, and TCRdist sequence similarity was added for clustering within HLA-allele-positive subsets. For co-occurrence clustering, repertoires with fewer than 30,000 or more than 120,000 public chains were excluded, along with roughly 5 repertoires with anomalous nucleotide sharing. As stored in TCRdb, this immuneACCESS dataset retains in-frame rearrangements with V and J assigned. A fraction of the clones does not appear; measured against another copy, unresolved V genes explain less than half of the discrepancy, and the remainder lacks a known reason. That table furnishes V, J and clone size, whereas the DNA furnished D and trimming. The sample includes some 150,000 clones, with 60% to 80% observed a single time. The ten largest clonotypes hold 0.5% to 0.85% of the sample.

Sequencing was performed on PBMCs. This TCR was sampled from a male donor in good health and CMV-seronegative. Here the chain combines TRBV7-2 and TRBJ2-7, with no reliable assignment of the D segment. In nucleotide form, the sequence is TGTGCCAGCAGCTCCCCGACCACTATTTACGAGCAGTACTTC. This is translated as CASSSPTTIYEQYF. Joined to the reference TRBV7-2 and TRBJ2-7 proteins, this CDR3 gives the full variable domain: GAGVSQSPSNKVTEKGKDVELRCDPISGHTALYWYRQSLGQGLEFLIYFQGNSAPDKSGLPSDRFSAERTGGSVSTLTIQRTQQEDSAVYLCASSSPTTIYEQYFGPGTRLTVT.